This record concerns one T cell receptor (beta chain) sequence. The data were obtained in a study of blood T cells in healthy people across ages. The CDR3 is made up of 15 amino acids. In germline, CDR1 is LGHDT, CDR2 YNNKEL (reference sequence). Trimming cost V 2 bases and J 5 bases; bases outside gene matches: 9. A second PCR of 7 to 11 cycles used a sample-barcoded 5' primer and a J-beta primer mix. Each CDR3 protein gets one entry after TCRdb re-called the 5' RACE reads with MiXCR. The sample has 780,000 or so distinct CDR3 sequences; about 53% are singletons. Sequenced: blood. J is TRBJ2-7 and V is TRBV3-1; 7 nucleotides line up with TRBD2. The origin of this receptor is an elderly man in good health. The CDR3 loop reads CASSQRAGDSDEQYF. CDR3 bases: TGTGCCAGCAGCCAAAGGGCGGGAGATAGTGACGAGCAGTACTTC.